This TCR beta chain was sequenced for a study of T-cell reconstitution after alpha-beta-depleted transplantation in children. Study-wide results and caveats: A year post-transplant, T-cell counts and diversity derived mostly from newly produced T cells. Reported findings indicate that, about two months after transplant, alpha-beta T cells came from several hundred expanded clones, which were derived from non-depleted graft cells. Some patients' high day-60 TCRbeta diversity was traced to surviving recipient T cells and thymic progenitors.

As it was prepared, the TCRbeta library received unique molecular identifiers. One entry per CDR3 protein results from TCRdb running MiXCR on the PCR reads. This table holds 200,000 to 250,000 distinct CDR3 sequences, roughly 11% found once. Germline loops: CDR1 SEHNR, CDR2 FQNEAQ (reference sequence). This CDR3 contains 14 residues. J was trimmed by 7 bases and V by 1 base; bases with no gene match: 5. The sample holds many counts of this clonotype. Its specificity is unknown. Specimen: PBMCs, collected before TCRalphabeta/CD19-depleted stem cell transplant. The sequence was collected from a child less than two years old with acute myeloid leukemia, due to receive a stem cell transplant. The chain links TRBV7-9 to TRBJ2-3; 7 bases fit TRBD2. The CDR3 nucleotides are TGTGCCAGCAGCTTAGACCCTAGCGGTCATACGCAGTATTTT. The encoded protein is CASSLDPSGHTQYF. The whole variable domain, remainder taken from reference TRBV7-9 and TRBJ2-3, is DTGVSQNPRHKITKRGQNVTFRCDPISEHNRLYWYRQTLGQGPEFLTYFQNEAQLEKSRLLSDRFSAERPKGSFSTLEIQRTEQGDSAMYLCASSLDPSGHTQYFGPGTRLTVL.